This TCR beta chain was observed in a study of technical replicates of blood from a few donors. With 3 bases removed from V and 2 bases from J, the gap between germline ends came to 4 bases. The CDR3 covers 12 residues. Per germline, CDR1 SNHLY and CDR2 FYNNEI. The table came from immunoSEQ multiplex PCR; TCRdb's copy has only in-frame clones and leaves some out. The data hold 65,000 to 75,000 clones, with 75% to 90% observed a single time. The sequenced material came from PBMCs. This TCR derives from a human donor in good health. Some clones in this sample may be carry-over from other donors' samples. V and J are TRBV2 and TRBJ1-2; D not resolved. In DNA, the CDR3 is TGTGCCAGCAGTGATGGCAACTATGGCTACACCTTC. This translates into CASSDGNYGYTF. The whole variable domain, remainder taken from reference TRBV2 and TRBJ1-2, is EPEVTQTPSHQVTQMGQEVILRCVPISNHLYFYWYRQILGQKVEFLVSFYNNEISEKSEIFDDQFSVERPDGSNFTLKIRSTKLEDSAMYFCASSDGNYGYTFGSGTRLTVV.